The entry below describes one T cell receptor (beta chain). Antigen: not known. TCRdb independently ran MiXCR on the RT-PCR reads; one entry per CDR3 protein. Among under 4,000 distinct CDR3 sequences listed, approximately 80% were seen once. Germline CDR1 DFQATT, CDR2 SNEGSKA (reference sequence). With 7 bases removed from V and 6 bases from J, the gap between germline ends came to 6 bases. The CDR3 sequence is 9 residues long. This sample is part of a study of yellow fever vaccine responses in identical twins. Study-level findings and limits: Reported findings indicate that twins' vaccine T cell responses seemed partially convergent, partially personalized.

This material consisted of T cells from blood (PBMCs), unsorted or a sorted subset (not recorded which), taken before or after yellow fever vaccination (not recorded which). This sequence joins TRBV20-1 and TRBJ1-2; no firm D call. The clonotype comes from a woman aged 18-29 years who received the yellow fever vaccine. As DNA, the CDR3 is TGCAGTGGGAGAAATGGCTACACCTTC. It translates to CSGRNGYTF.